This record covers a single T cell receptor beta chain. Its antigen is still unknown. This sample stems from a study of T cell responses to AZD1222 COVID-19 vaccine. The CDR3 totals 16 residues. Germline CDR1 and CDR2: WNHNN and SYGVQD (reference sequence). The V segment lost 5 bases and the J segment 1 base; nucleotides outside the gene matches: 8. Study-wide points: CD4 TCRs linked to vaccination spanned spike, dominating at 160-218 and 743-854. The reported proportion of spike-specific TCRs targeting unmutated variant regions was nearly half. Donors were mostly white British, more females; clonal diversity possibly underestimated. Elevations in Spike-specific TCR breadth and depth followed administration of two AZD1222 doses.

Repertoires were generated with immunoSEQ multiplex PCR, while TCRdb's copy carries only in-frame clones and drops some. This sample has about 130,000 clones; roughly 87% occur once, and the top ten carry about 4.1%. The source of this sequence is an adult in good health. The chain couples TRBV10-1 to TRBJ2-1, with 7 positions matching TRBD1. Sequenced here: peripheral blood, sampled on day 0 of MenACWY control vaccination. The CDR3 reads CASSLSTGLSYNEQFF. The DNA for the CDR3 is TGCGCCAGCAGTCTTTCGACAGGGCTTTCCTACAATGAGCAGTTCTTC.